The clone carrying this T cell receptor (beta chain) was counted at least ten times. Its specificity is unknown. The data originate from a study of shared clonotypes between healthy human individuals. Study at large: Donors consisted of two women and three men between 18 and 49.

Study-wide points: Shared clonotypes: approximately 5% naive CD4, approximately 3.4% naive CD8, 2.3% memory CD4, over 0.3% memory CD8. In contrast to clonotypes shared by all four donors, non-shared clonotypes had lower generation probabilities.

Trimming took off 1 base at V and 5 bases at J, with 21 bases between the two ends. The germline CDR1 and CDR2 sequences are MGHRA and YSYEKL. The CDR3 sequence is 17 residues long. Study processing details: ImmunoSEQ junction-only sequences lacked quality scores, so their filtering differed. This table comes from immunoSEQ multiplex PCR, and its TCRdb copy is limited to in-frame clones, with some not included. V, J and clone size are those of that table, while D and trimming were read from the DNA. The table has 950,000 to 1,200,000 clones, around 77% seen once; the top ten hold roughly 0.9%. The chain uses TRBV4-1 and TRBJ2-7; D may match TRBD1 or TRBD2 (5 bases each). Material: memory CD4+ T cells from PBMCs. Subset specified: CD45RA-negative fraction. This sequence was found in a man aged 18-30 years in good health. Some clones in this sample may be carry-over from other donors' samples. This CDR3 reads CASSQGPRRGYNDEQYF. In nucleotides, the CDR3 is TGCGCCAGCAGCCAAGGCCCCCGACGGGGCTATAACGACGAGCAGTACTTC.